One T cell receptor beta chain is described in this entry. Its specificity is not known. This specimen belongs to a study of T cell responses to AZD1222 COVID-19 vaccine. Libraries were prepared by immunoSEQ multiplex PCR; TCRdb keeps only in-frame clonotypes and omits some of them. The data contain 84,000 or so clones, roughly 89% of them singletons. Regarding the study as a whole: Donors were largely white British and mainly female; clonal diversity was possibly underestimated. Reportedly, close to half of spike-specific TCRs are directed against unmutated variant regions. Following two doses of AZD1222, Spike-specific TCR breadth and depth rose.

Material: peripheral blood, obtained on day 0 of MenACWY control vaccination. The receptor's source is an adult in good health.

CDR3 in amino acids: CASSLERESHNEQFF. The CDR3 bases are TGTGCCAGCAGCTTGGAACGGGAGAGCCACAATGAGCAGTTCTTC. The rearrangement uses TRBV5-4 and TRBJ2-1; D might be TRBD2 (6 bases). The CDR3 contains 15 residues. V was trimmed by 0 bases and J by 5 bases, leaving 12 bases between them. The V gene's germline CDR1 is SGHNT and CDR2 YYREEE (reference sequence). Filled out from reference TRBV5-4 and TRBJ2-1, the complete variable domain reads ETGVTQSPTHLIKTRGQQVTLRCSSQSGHNTVSWYQQALGQGPQFIFQYYREEENGRGNFPPRFSGLQFPNYSSELNVNALELDDSALYLCASSLERESHNEQFFGPGTRLTVL.